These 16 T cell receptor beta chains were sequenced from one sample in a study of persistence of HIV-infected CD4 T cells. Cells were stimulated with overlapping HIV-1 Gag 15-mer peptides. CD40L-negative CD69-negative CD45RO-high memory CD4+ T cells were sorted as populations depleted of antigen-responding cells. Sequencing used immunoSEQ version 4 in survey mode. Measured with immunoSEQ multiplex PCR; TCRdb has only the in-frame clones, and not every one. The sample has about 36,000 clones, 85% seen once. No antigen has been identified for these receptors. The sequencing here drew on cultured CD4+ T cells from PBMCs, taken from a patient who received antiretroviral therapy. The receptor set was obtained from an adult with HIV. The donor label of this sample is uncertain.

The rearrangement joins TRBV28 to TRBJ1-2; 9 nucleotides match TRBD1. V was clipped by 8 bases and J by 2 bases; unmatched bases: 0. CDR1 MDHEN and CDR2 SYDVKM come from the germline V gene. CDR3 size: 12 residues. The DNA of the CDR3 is TGTGCCAGCGACAGGGGGAACTATGGCTACACCTTC. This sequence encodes CASDRGNYGYTF.

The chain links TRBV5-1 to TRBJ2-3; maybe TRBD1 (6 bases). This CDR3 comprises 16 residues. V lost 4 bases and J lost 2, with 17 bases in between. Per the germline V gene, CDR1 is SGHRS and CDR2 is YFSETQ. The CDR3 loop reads CASSPPGQMDTDTQYF. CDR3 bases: TGCGCCAGCAGCCCCCCTGGACAGATGGACACAGATACGCAGTATTTT.

The CDR3 nucleotides are TGTGCCACAGATTCGGGGACTAGCGGGACGTACGAGCAGTACTTC. Its translation: CATDSGTSGTYEQYF. V gene TRBV19 combines with J gene TRBJ2-7; 13 bases line up with TRBD2. Germline CDR1 and CDR2: LNHDA and SQIVND (reference sequence). Trimming took 10 bases from V and 4 from J; bases not matched to a gene: 10. This CDR3 spans 15 amino acids.

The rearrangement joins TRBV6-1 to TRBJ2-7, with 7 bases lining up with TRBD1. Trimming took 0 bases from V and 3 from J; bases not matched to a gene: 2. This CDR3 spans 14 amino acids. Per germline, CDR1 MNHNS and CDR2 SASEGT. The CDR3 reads CASSEAGQIYEQYF. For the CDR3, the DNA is TGTGCCAGCAGTGAAGCGGGACAGATCTACGAGCAGTACTTC.

The CDR3 DNA sequence: TGTGCTAGTGGTTTGGGACAGGGGGCGATGAATACAGATACGCAGTATTTT. As protein: CASGLGQGAMNTDTQYF. This chain uses TRBV12-5 with TRBJ2-3; 10 bases line up with TRBD1. The CDR3 totals 17 residues. Trimming cost V 1 base and J 3 bases; bases outside gene matches: 7. In germline, CDR1 is LGHNT, CDR2 FRNRAP.

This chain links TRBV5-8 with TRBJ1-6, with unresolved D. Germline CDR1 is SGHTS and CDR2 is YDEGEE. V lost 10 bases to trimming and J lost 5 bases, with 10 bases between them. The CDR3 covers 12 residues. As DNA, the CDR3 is TGTGCCTCCGGGTTTGATAATTCACCCCTCCACTTT. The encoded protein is CASGFDNSPLHF. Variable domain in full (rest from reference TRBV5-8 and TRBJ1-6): EAGVTQSPTHLIKTRGQQATLRCSPISGHTSVYWYQQALGLGLQFLLWYDEGEERNRGNFPPRFSGRQFPNYSSELNVNALELEDSALYLCASGFDNSPLHFGNGTRLTVT.

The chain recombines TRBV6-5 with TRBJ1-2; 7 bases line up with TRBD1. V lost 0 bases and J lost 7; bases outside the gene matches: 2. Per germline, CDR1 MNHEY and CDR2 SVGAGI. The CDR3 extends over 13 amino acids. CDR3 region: CASSYSTGSGYTF. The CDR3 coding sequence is TGTGCCAGCAGTTACTCGACAGGGAGTGGCTACACCTTC.

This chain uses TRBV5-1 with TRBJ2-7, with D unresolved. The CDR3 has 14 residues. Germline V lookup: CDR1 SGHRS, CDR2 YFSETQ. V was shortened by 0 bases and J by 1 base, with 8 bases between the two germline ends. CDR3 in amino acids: CASSLVDGSYEQYF. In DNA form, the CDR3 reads TGCGCCAGCAGCTTGGTGGACGGATCCTACGAGCAGTACTTC.

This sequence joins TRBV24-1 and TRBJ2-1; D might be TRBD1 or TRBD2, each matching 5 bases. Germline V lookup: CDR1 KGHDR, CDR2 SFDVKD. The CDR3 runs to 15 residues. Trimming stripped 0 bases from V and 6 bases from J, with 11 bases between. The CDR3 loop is CATSDLEGKGNEQFF. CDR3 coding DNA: TGTGCCACCAGTGATTTGGAGGGGAAGGGCAATGAGCAGTTCTTC.

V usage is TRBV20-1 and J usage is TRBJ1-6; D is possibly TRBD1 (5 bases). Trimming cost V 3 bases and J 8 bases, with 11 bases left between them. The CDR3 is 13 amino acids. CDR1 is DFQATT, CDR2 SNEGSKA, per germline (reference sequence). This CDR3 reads CSASLRGDSPLHF. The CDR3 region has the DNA TGCAGTGCTAGTTTACGGGGGGATTCACCCCTCCACTTT.

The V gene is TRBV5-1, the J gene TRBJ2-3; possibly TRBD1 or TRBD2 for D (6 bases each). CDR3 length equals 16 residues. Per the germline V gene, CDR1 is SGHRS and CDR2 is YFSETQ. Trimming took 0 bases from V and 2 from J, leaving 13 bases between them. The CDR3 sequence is CASSLDGGKNTDTQYF. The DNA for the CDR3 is TGCGCCAGCAGCTTGGACGGGGGCAAGAACACAGATACGCAGTATTTT.

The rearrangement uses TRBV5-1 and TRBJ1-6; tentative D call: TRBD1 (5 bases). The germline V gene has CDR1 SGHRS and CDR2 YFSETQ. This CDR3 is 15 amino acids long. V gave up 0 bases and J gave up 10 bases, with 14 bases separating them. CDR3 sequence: CASSLAGGWSSPLHF. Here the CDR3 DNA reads TGCGCCAGCAGCTTGGCCGGGGGGTGGTCATCACCCCTCCACTTT. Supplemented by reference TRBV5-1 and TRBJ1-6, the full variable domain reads KAGVTQTPRYLIKTRGQQVTLSCSPISGHRSVSWYQQTPGQGLQFLFEYFSETQRNKGNFPGRFSGRQFSNSRSEMNVSTLELGDSALYLCASSLAGGWSSPLHFGNGTRLTVT.

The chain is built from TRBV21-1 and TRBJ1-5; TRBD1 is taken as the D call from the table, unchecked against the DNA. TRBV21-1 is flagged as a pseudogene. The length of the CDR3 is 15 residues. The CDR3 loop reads CASSKERQGGQPQHF. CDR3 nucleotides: TGTGCCAGCAGCAAAGAGCGACAGGGCGGTCAGCCCCAGCATTTT.

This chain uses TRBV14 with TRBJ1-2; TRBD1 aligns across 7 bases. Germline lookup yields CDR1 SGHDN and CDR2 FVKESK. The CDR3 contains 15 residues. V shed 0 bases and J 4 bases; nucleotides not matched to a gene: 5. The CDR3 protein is CASSQDQHRGYGYTF. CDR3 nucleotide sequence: TGTGCCAGCAGCCAAGATCAGCACAGGGGCTATGGCTACACCTTC.

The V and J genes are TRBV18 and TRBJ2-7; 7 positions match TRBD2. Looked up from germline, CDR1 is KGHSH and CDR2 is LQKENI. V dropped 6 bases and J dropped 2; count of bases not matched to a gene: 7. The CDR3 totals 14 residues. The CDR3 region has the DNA TGTGCCAGCTCCTCCCTGGGGGGGGCCTACGAGCAGTACTTC. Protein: CASSSLGGAYEQYF.

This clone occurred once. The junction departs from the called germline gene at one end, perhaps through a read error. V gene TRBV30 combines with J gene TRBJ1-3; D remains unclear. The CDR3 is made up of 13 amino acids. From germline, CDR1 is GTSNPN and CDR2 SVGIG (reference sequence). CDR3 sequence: CAWNFPSRNTIYF. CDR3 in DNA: TGTGCCTGGAATTTCCCCTCTCGAAACACCATATATTTT.